The present T cell receptor (beta chain) was sequenced within a study of OX40 agonist ivuxolimab in advanced cancers. Study outcomes and limitations: Compared with CD4+, CD8+ T cells on average had more expanded clones.

This CDR3 comprises 13 residues. CDR1 SGHTA and CDR2 FQGTGA come from the germline V gene. With 8 bases clipped from V and 5 bases from J, the junction kept 8 bases outside the gene matches. Sequencing was performed with immunoSEQ multiplex PCR; in TCRdb, only in-frame clones are kept and a portion is missing. The sample has some 70,000 clones, approximately 88% seen once. Concerning this clone itself: Antigen specificity is unknown.

Patients with a history of autoimmune disease or on systemic immunosuppression were excluded. The source was CD4+ or CD8+ T cells sorted from blood, collected in a trial of the OX40 agonist ivuxolimab. The clonotype comes from an adult with an advanced solid tumor such as melanoma, head and neck, liver or kidney cancer. The J gene is TRBJ2-5, the V gene TRBV7-3; 7 bases match TRBD1. CDR3 DNA: TGTGCCAGCTCCCGGACAGGATGGGAGACCCAGTACTTC. It is translated as CASSRTGWETQYF.